This T cell receptor (beta chain) emerged from a study of blood T cell repertoires in COVID-19. Per the study methods: Estimation of nucleated cell counts relied on the amplification of reference gene primers. The repertoire was sequenced with immunoSEQ multiplex PCR; TCRdb's copy has only in-frame clones and lacks some. V and J calls plus clone size are reproduced from that table; the DNA served to infer D and trimming. The sample holds 80,000 to 100,000 clones; around 87% are singletons and the top ten take just under 20%. Germline CDR1 reads SNHLY; CDR2 reads FYNNEI. The CDR3 is made up of 14 amino acids. V was pared by 7 bases and J by 6 bases, with 13 bases between.

Material for sequencing was peripheral blood. The J gene is TRBJ1-6, the V gene TRBV2; D gene ambiguous. The receptor was isolated from a human donor in a cohort sampled during active COVID-19. The CDR3 is CASMRELLNSPLHF. In DNA, the CDR3 is TGTGCCAGCATGCGGGAGCTCCTTAATTCACCCCTCCACTTT.